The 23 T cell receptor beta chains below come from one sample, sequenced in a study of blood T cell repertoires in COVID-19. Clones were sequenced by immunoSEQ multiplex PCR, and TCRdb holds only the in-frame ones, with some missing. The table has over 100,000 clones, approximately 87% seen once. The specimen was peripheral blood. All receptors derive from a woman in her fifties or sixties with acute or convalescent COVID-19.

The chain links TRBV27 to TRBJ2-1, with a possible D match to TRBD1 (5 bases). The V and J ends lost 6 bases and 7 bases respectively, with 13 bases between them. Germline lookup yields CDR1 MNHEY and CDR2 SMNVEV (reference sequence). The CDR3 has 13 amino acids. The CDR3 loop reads CASSLRGRNEQFF. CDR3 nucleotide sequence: TGTGCCAGCAGCCTAAGGGGCAGGAATGAGCAGTTCTTC.

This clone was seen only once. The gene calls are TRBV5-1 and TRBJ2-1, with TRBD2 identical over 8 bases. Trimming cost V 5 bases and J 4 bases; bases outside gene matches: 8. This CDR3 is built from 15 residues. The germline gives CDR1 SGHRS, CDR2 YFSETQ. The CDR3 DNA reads TGCGCCAGCAGGAGTCTAGCGGGTGGTTACAATGAGCAGTTCTTC. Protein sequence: CASRSLAGGYNEQFF.

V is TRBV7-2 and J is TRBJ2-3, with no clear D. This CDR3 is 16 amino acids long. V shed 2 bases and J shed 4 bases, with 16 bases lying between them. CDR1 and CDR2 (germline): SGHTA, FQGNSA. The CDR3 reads CASSLFRISAADTQYF. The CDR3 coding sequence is TGTGCCAGCAGCTTATTCCGGATAAGTGCGGCAGATACGCAGTATTTT. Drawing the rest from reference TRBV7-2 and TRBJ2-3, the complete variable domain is GAGVSQSPSNKVTEKGKDVELRCDPISGHTALYWYRQSLGQGLEFLIYFQGNSAPDKSGLPSDRFSAERTGGSVSTLTIQRTQQEDSAVYLCASSLFRISAADTQYFGPGTRLTVL.

CDR3 DNA sequence: TGTGCCAGCAGCCAAGCTAGGGAGCTGTTTTTT. Translating it yields CASSQARELFF. This sequence joins TRBV14 and TRBJ2-2; D is unresolved. The CDR3 is made up of 11 amino acids. The germline V and J ends were trimmed by 1 base and 9 bases, with 3 bases remaining between them. Germline V gives CDR1 SGHDN, CDR2 FVKESK.

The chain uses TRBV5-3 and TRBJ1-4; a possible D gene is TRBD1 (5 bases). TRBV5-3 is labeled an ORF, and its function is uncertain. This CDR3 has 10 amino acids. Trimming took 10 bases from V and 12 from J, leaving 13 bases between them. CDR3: CASRGDELFF. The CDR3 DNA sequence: TGTGCCTCAAGGGGTGATGAACTGTTTTTT.

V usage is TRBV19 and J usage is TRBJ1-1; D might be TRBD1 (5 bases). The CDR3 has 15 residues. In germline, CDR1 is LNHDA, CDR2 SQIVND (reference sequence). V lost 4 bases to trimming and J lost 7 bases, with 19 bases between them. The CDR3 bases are TGTGCCAGTAGTACATCCAGGGATGGGCTAGGTGAAGCTTTCTTT. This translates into CASSTSRDGLGEAFF.

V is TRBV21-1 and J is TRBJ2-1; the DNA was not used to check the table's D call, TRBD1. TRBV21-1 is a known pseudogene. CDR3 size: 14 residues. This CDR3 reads CASSRDRRCNEQFF. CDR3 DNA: TGTGCCAGCAGCAGGGACAGACGTTGCAATGAGCAGTTCTTC.

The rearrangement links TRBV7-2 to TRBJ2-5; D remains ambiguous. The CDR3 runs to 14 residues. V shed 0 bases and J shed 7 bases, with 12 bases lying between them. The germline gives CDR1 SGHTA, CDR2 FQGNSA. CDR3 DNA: TGTGCCAGCAGCTTAGCCCAAGCGACCGGGACCCAGTACTTC. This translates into CASSLAQATGTQYF.

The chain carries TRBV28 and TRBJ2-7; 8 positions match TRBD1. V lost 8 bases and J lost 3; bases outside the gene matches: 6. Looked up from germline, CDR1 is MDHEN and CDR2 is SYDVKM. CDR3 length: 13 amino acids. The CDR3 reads CASSSGQGYEQYF. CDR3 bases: TGTGCCAGCTCCTCCGGACAGGGCTACGAGCAGTACTTC. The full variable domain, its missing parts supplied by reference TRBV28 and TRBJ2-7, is DVKVTQSSRYLVKRTGEKVFLECVQDMDHENMFWYRQDPGLGLRLIYFSYDVKMKEKGDIPEGYSVSREKKERFSLILESASTNQTSMYLCASSSGQGYEQYFGPGTRLTVT.

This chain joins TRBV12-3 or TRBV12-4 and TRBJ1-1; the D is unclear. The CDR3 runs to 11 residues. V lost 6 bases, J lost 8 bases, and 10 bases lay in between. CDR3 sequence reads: CASRSGYEAFF. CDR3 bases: TGTGCCAGCAGATCGGGGTACGAAGCTTTCTTT.

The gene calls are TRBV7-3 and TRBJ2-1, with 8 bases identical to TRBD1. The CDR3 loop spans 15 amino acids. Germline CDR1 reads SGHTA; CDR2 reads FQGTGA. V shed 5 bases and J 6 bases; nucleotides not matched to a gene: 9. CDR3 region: CASSPGTGATNEQFF. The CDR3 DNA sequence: TGTGCCAGCAGCCCCGGGACAGGCGCCACCAATGAGCAGTTCTTC. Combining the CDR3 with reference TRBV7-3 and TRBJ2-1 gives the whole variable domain GAGVSQTPSNKVTEKGKYVELRCDPISGHTALYWYRQSLGQGPEFLIYFQGTGAADDSGLPNDRFFAVRPEGSVSTLKIQRTERGDSAVYLCASSPGTGATNEQFFGPGTRLTVL.

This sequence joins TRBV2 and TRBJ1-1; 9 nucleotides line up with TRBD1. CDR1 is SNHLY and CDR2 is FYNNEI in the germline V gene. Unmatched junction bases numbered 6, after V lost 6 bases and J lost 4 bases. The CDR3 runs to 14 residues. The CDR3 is CASRSGTGITEAFF. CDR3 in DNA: TGTGCCAGCAGGTCCGGGACAGGGATCACTGAAGCTTTCTTT.

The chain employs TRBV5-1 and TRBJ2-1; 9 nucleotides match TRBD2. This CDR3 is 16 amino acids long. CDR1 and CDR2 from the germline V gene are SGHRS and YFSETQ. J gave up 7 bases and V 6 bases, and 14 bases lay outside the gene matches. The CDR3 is CASTPSGLAFGNEQFF. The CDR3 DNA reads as TGCGCCAGCACCCCCTCCGGACTAGCGTTCGGGAATGAGCAGTTCTTC.

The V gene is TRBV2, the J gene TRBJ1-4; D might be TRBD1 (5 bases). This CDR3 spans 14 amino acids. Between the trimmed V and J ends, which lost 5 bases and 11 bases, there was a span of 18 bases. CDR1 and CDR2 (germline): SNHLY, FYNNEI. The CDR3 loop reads CASSLTGVEVKLFF. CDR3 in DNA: TGTGCCAGCAGTCTTACAGGAGTGGAAGTGAAACTGTTTTTT. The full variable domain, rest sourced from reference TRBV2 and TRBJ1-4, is EPEVTQTPSHQVTQMGQEVILRCVPISNHLYFYWYRQILGQKVEFLVSFYNNEISEKSEIFDDQFSVERPDGSNFTLKIRSTKLEDSAMYFCASSLTGVEVKLFFGSGTQLSVL.

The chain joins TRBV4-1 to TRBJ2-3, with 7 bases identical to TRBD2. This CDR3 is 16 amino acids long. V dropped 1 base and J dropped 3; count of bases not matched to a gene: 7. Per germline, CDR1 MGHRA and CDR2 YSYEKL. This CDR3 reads CASSQVPTSPTDTQYF. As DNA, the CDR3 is TGCGCCAGCAGCCAAGTCCCGACTAGCCCTACAGATACGCAGTATTTT.

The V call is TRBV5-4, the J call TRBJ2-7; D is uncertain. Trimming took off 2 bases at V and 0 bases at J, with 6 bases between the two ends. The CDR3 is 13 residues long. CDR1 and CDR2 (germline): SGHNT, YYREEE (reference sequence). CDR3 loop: CASSFRVSYEQYF. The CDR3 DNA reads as TGTGCCAGCAGCTTTCGGGTCTCCTACGAGCAGTACTTC. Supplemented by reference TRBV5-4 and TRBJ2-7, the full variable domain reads ETGVTQSPTHLIKTRGQQVTLRCSSQSGHNTVSWYQQALGQGPQFIFQYYREEENGRGNFPPRFSGLQFPNYSSELNVNALELDDSALYLCASSFRVSYEQYFGPGTRLTVT.

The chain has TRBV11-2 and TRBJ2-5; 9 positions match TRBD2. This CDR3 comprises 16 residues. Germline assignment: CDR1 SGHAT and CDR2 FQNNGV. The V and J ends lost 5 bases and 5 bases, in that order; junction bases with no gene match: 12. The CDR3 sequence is CASSAGASGIGETQYF. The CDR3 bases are TGTGCCAGCAGCGCCGGGGCTAGCGGGATTGGGGAGACCCAGTACTTC.

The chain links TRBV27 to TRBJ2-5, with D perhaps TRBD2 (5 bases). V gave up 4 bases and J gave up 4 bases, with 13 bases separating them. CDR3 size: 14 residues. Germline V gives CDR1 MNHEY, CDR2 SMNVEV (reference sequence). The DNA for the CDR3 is TGTGCCAGCAGTTCAACTAGGCGTAGAGAGACCCAGTACTTC. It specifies CASSSTRRRETQYF.

Here the CDR3 DNA reads TGCAGCGTTGAAGGCAGGGGGCGGTCCGGGGAGCTGTTTTTT. The encoded protein is CSVEGRGRSGELFF. V is TRBV29-1 and J is TRBJ2-2, with 8 positions matching TRBD1. This CDR3 spans 14 amino acids. V lost 1 base to trimming and J lost 6 bases; unmatched junction nucleotides: 4. Germline V gives CDR1 SQVTM, CDR2 ANQGSEA.

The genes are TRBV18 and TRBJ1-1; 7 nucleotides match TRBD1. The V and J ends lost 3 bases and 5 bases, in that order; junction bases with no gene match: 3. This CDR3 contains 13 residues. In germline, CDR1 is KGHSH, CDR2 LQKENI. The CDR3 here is CASSPTGLTEAFF. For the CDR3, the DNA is TGTGCCAGCTCACCGACAGGGCTGACTGAAGCTTTCTTT.

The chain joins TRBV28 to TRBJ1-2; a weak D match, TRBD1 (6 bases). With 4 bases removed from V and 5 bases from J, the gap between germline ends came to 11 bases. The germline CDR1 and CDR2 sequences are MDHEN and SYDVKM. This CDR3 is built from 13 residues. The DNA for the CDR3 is TGTGCCAGCAGTTATGGGGGCGAATATGGCTACACCTTC. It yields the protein CASSYGGEYGYTF.

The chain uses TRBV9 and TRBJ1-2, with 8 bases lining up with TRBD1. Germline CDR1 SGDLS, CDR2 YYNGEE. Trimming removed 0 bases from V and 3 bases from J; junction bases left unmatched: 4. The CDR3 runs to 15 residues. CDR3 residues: CASSVGAGGDYGYTF. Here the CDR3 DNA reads TGTGCCAGCAGCGTAGGAGCAGGGGGCGACTATGGCTACACCTTC. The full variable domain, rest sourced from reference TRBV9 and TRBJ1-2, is DSGVTQTPKHLITATGQRVTLRCSPRSGDLSVYWYQQSLDQGLQFLIQYYNGEERAKGNILERFSAQQFPDLHSELNLSSLELGDSALYFCASSVGAGGDYGYTFGSGTRLTVV.

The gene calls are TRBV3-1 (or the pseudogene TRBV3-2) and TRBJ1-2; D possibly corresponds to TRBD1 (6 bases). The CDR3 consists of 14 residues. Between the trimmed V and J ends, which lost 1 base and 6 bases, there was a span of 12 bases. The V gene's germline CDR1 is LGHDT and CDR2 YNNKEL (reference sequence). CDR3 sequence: CASSQGATGDGYTF. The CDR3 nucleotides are TGTGCCAGCAGCCAAGGGGCGACAGGAGATGGCTACACCTTC.